A single sample is the source of the 30 T cell receptor beta chains below, sequenced in a study of blood T cells in healthy people across ages. Using a J-beta primer mix together with a sample-barcoded 5' primer, a second PCR was run for roughly 6 to 11 cycles. TCRdb re-analysed the 5' RACE reads in MiXCR, keeping a single row per CDR3 protein. This sample has 1.5 million to 2 million distinct CDR3 sequences, with 25% to 30% found just once. The specimen was blood. The receptor set was obtained from a woman aged 25-40 years in good health.

The chain recombines TRBV25-1 with TRBJ2-3; 7 positions match TRBD1. The germline V gene encodes CDR1 MGHDK and CDR2 SYGVNS. CDR3 length equals 15 residues. The junction had 10 bases not matched to a gene; V was cut back by 5 bases and J by 5 bases. The CDR3 is CASSLVSRTGDTQYF. CDR3 in DNA: TGTGCCAGCAGTCTCGTTAGTCGGACAGGAGATACGCAGTATTTT.

The rearrangement links TRBV5-1 to TRBJ2-1; D is ambiguous. The ends were cut back, 0 bases at V and 0 bases at J, with 16 bases in the middle. This CDR3 has 18 amino acids. Germline-derived CDR1 and CDR2 are SGHRS and YFSETQ. This CDR3 is CASSLGVRTSPSYNEQFF. DNA of the CDR3: TGCGCCAGCAGCTTGGGGGTGAGGACCTCCCCCTCCTACAATGAGCAGTTCTTC. Full variable domain (remainder filled in from reference TRBV5-1 and TRBJ2-1): KAGVTQTPRYLIKTRGQQVTLSCSPISGHRSVSWYQQTPGQGLQFLFEYFSETQRNKGNFPGRFSGRQFSNSRSEMNVSTLELGDSALYLCASSLGVRTSPSYNEQFFGPGTRLTVL.

This clonotype turned up a few times. The chain couples TRBV7-3 to TRBJ2-3, with D tentatively TRBD1 (6 bases). Germline values: CDR1 SGHTA, CDR2 FQGTGA. This CDR3 comprises 17 residues. With 0 bases removed from V and 0 bases from J, the gap between germline ends came to 13 bases. CDR3: CASSLTGTPPSTDTQYF. CDR3 coding DNA: TGTGCCAGCAGCTTAACTGGGACACCTCCTAGCACAGATACGCAGTATTTT.

J is TRBJ2-1 and V is TRBV14; a weak D match, TRBD2 (6 bases). V lost 4 bases and J lost 3, with 10 bases in between. Germline V CDR1 and CDR2: SGHDN, FVKESK. The length of the CDR3 is 14 residues. This CDR3 reads CASSPSGFYNEQFF. The CDR3 coding sequence is TGTGCCAGCAGCCCCAGCGGGTTCTACAATGAGCAGTTCTTC.

Ten or more counts support this clonotype. The chain is built from TRBV5-1 and TRBJ2-7; 9 nucleotides match TRBD2. Trimming cost V 1 base and J 2 bases; bases outside gene matches: 13. Germline CDR1 SGHRS, CDR2 YFSETQ. This CDR3 contains 18 residues. Here the CDR3 DNA reads TGCGCCAGCAGCTTGTCAGCAGCGGGGGGCCGAGGGGCCTACGAGCAGTACTTC. It specifies CASSLSAAGGRGAYEQYF.

The chain couples TRBV7-2 to TRBJ2-5; D is unclear. Germline CDR1 reads SGHTA; CDR2 reads FQGNSA. Trimming stripped 5 bases from V and 11 bases from J, with 18 bases between. The CDR3 is made up of 13 amino acids. Here the CDR3 reads CASSPGWAGEQYF. The CDR3 nucleotides are TGTGCCAGCAGCCCTGGGTGGGCAGGAGAGCAGTACTTC.

As regards this clonotype: An end of the junction does not agree with germline; a read error may underlie this. The chain employs TRBV4-3 and TRBJ2-1; 8 bases are a match to TRBD1. This CDR3 has 16 residues. Germline V gives CDR1 LGHNA, CDR2 YSLEER. The CDR3 DNA reads as TGCGCCAGCAGCCAAACAGGGGGGAGCTCCTACGATGAGCAGTTCTTC. This translates into CASSQTGGSSYDEQFF.

This clonotype has ten or more counts. This rearrangement joins TRBV11-2 to TRBJ2-7, with D possibly called TRBD1 or TRBD2 (5 bases each). The CDR3 extends over 13 amino acids. Germline V gene lookup returns CDR1 SGHAT and CDR2 FQNNGV. With 3 bases removed from V and 5 bases from J, the gap between germline ends came to 11 bases. DNA of the CDR3: TGTGCCAGCAGCTTGTCTGGGGACCACGAGCAGTACTTC. Translation gives CASSLSGDHEQYF. The variable domain in full, completed from reference TRBV11-2 and TRBJ2-7, reads EAGVAQSPRYKIIEKRQSVAFWCNPISGHATLYWYQQILGQGPKLLIQFQNNGVVDDSQLPKDRFSAERLKGVDSTLKIQPAKLEDSAVYLCASSLSGDHEQYFGPGTRLTVT.

This chain joins TRBV6-6 and TRBJ2-3; tentative D call: TRBD2 (5 bases). Germline CDR1 reads MNHNY; CDR2 reads SVGAGI (reference sequence). The CDR3 runs to 14 residues. V dropped 2 bases and J dropped 2 bases, with 8 bases sitting between them. The CDR3 reads CASSYAGDTDTQYF. The DNA for the CDR3 is TGTGCCAGCAGTTACGCCGGGGACACAGATACGCAGTATTTT.

This clonotype was seen repeatedly, ten times or more. The rearrangement links TRBV29-1 to TRBJ2-3; 8 positions agree with TRBD1. The CDR3 has 14 residues. Germline values: CDR1 SQVTM, CDR2 ANQGSEA. The ends lost 4 bases at V and 2 bases at J; junction bases unmatched: 5. CDR3 residues: CSVAQGAVTDTQYF. DNA of the CDR3: TGCAGCGTTGCCCAGGGGGCCGTCACAGATACGCAGTATTTT.

This clonotype was observed at least ten times. V gene TRBV18 combines with J gene TRBJ2-7; 8 bases are a match to TRBD2. J gave up 5 bases and V 3 bases, and 6 bases lay outside the gene matches. CDR3 length: 14 residues. CDR1 is KGHSH and CDR2 is LQKENI in the germline V gene. As DNA, the CDR3 is TGTGCCAGCTCACCGCAGCGGGAGAATCACGAGCAGTACTTC. Translation gives CASSPQRENHEQYF.

This clonotype was seen many times. This chain connects TRBV12-3 or TRBV12-4 to TRBJ2-7, with D possibly matching TRBD2 (5 bases). V lost 3 bases and J lost 2, with 20 bases in between. This CDR3 has 17 amino acids. The CDR3, as DNA: TGTGCCAGCAGTTTTGCCCCTCCGGGATTGATCCCCTACGAGCAGTACTTC. Its translation is CASSFAPPGLIPYEQYF.

This clonotype occurred once. The CDR3 loop reads CATSDLQDKGSSTDTQYF. The CDR3 coding sequence is TGTGCCACCAGTGATTTGCAGGACAAGGGTTCTAGCACAGATACGCAGTATTTT. The chain is built from TRBV24-1 and TRBJ2-3; the D gene is possibly TRBD1 (5 bases). V was pared by 0 bases and J by 0 bases, with 15 bases between. From germline, CDR1 is KGHDR and CDR2 SFDVKD. The CDR3 length is 18 residues.

The rearrangement links TRBV28 to TRBJ2-7; D may match TRBD1 or TRBD2 (5 bases each). This CDR3 contains 12 residues. Trimming shortened V by 9 bases and J by 6 bases, and 15 bases separated the two germline ends. The germline V gene has CDR1 MDHEN and CDR2 SYDVKM. The CDR3 DNA reads TGTGCCAGTAAATCCCCGGGGCTCGAGCAGTACTTC. Translated, it gives CASKSPGLEQYF.

The V and J genes are TRBV7-2 and TRBJ2-2, with 8 nucleotides matching TRBD1. The CDR3 length is 16 residues. V lost 1 base and J lost 6; bases outside the gene matches: 7. From germline, CDR1 is SGHTA and CDR2 FQGNSA. The CDR3 spells CASSLVPTGVSGELFF. CDR3 DNA: TGTGCCAGCAGCTTAGTTCCGACAGGGGTTTCCGGGGAGCTGTTTTTT.

This clonotype was observed a handful of times. The chain couples TRBV6-6 to TRBJ2-7, with 9 bases aligning to TRBD2. The V and J ends lost 6 bases and 4 bases, in that order; junction bases with no gene match: 13. The CDR3 consists of 16 residues. Germline V gene lookup returns CDR1 MNHNY and CDR2 SVGAGI (reference sequence). CDR3 sequence (DNA): TGTGCCAGCAGACCGAACTTAGCGGGAGCGTCGTACGAGCAGTACTTC. It translates to CASRPNLAGASYEQYF.

The genes are TRBV9 and TRBJ2-1, with D possibly being TRBD2 (6 bases). CDR1 and CDR2 from the germline V gene are SGDLS and YYNGEE. V was clipped by 0 bases and J by 6 bases, with 13 bases between them. The CDR3 covers 15 residues. The CDR3 coding sequence is TGTGCCAGCAGCGTAGACGGGAGAAGTCCCAATGAGCAGTTCTTC. Translating it yields CASSVDGRSPNEQFF.

The V call is TRBV5-8, the J call TRBJ1-5; D is unclear. This CDR3 has 13 residues. Germline assignment: CDR1 SGHTS and CDR2 YDEGEE. V shed 3 bases and J shed 4 bases, with 8 bases lying between them. CDR3 sequence (DNA): TGTGCCAGCAGCTGGACGGGGAATCAGCCCCAGCATTTT. Its protein product is CASSWTGNQPQHF.

This clonotype was seen only a few times. V and J are TRBV2 and TRBJ1-2; the D gene is possibly TRBD1 (6 bases). Germline CDR1 reads SNHLY; CDR2 reads FYNNEI. Between the trimmed V and J ends, which lost 1 base and 5 bases, there was a span of 14 bases. The CDR3 consists of 15 residues. The CDR3 bases are TGTGCCAGCAGTGAAGAGGAACAGGGTTCGTATGGCTACACCTTC. Its protein is CASSEEEQGSYGYTF.

This clonotype was counted ten times or more. The genes are TRBV5-1 and TRBJ2-5, with D possibly matching TRBD2 (5 bases). V shed 0 bases and J shed 4 bases, with 13 bases lying between them. The CDR3 has 15 residues. CDR1 and CDR2 (germline): SGHRS, YFSETQ. The CDR3 nucleotides read TGCGCCAGCAGCTTGGCGGCTACACGGGGAGAGACCCAGTACTTC. This translates into CASSLAATRGETQYF.

The chain is built from TRBV3-1 and TRBJ2-2, with D hard to call. The germline V gene has CDR1 LGHDT and CDR2 YNNKEL (reference sequence). V lost 0 bases to trimming and J lost 4 bases, with 6 bases between them. This CDR3 comprises 14 residues. The CDR3 region is CASSQDRPTGELFF. The DNA for the CDR3 is TGTGCCAGCAGCCAAGACCGCCCCACCGGGGAGCTGTTTTTT.

The chain couples TRBV2 to TRBJ1-6; 8 bases map to TRBD1. There are 17 residues in the CDR3. The ends lost 0 bases at V and 7 bases at J; junction bases unmatched: 8. The V gene's germline CDR1 is SNHLY and CDR2 FYNNEI. CDR3 region: CASSEAQGRGQNSPLHF. The CDR3 nucleotides read TGTGCCAGCAGTGAAGCGCAAGGCAGGGGGCAAAATTCACCCCTCCACTTT.

The chain carries TRBV24-1 and TRBJ2-7; TRBD2 might be the D (5 bases). Germline V gene sequence: CDR1 KGHDR, CDR2 SFDVKD. The V end lost 3 bases, the J end lost 4 bases, and 12 bases lay between the germline ends. This CDR3 region has 14 residues. The DNA of the CDR3 is TGTGCCACCAGTGATCTCTCACGGACTTACGAGCAGTACTTC. It translates to CATSDLSRTYEQYF.

This clonotype was seen a few times. This sequence joins TRBV20-1 and TRBJ1-6; D may be TRBD1 (5 bases). Germline V gives CDR1 DFQATT, CDR2 SNEGSKA (reference sequence). V lost 4 bases and J lost 5, with 18 bases in between. This CDR3 comprises 16 residues. The chain's CDR3 is CSATVMSLGHNSPLHF. In DNA, the CDR3 is TGCAGTGCTACGGTGATGTCTTTGGGGCATAATTCACCCCTCCACTTT.

The chain employs TRBV20-1 and TRBJ2-3; 7 bases are shared with TRBD2. V gave up 3 bases and J gave up 3 bases; unmatched junction bases: 15. The CDR3 loop spans 17 amino acids. Looked up from germline, CDR1 is DFQATT and CDR2 is SNEGSKA (reference sequence). The CDR3 nucleotides read TGCAGTGCTAGGAGGTTTGCCATTGCGGGGGTGACAGATACGCAGTATTTT. Its translation is CSARRFAIAGVTDTQYF.

Remarks on this clonotype: A much more abundant neighbour one base away suggests this may be a read error. The chain combines TRBV7-9 with TRBJ2-5; 11 bases agree with TRBD2. CDR1 and CDR2 (germline): SEHNR, FQNEAQ (reference sequence). Trimming took 3 bases from V and 3 from J; bases not matched to a gene: 15. The CDR3 is 19 amino acids. CDR3 region: CASSFRSGTSGGRKETQYF. CDR3 DNA: TGTGCCAGCAGCTTTAGGTCGGGAACTAGCGGGGGTCGGAAAGAGACCCAGTACTTC.

The V and J genes are TRBV27 and TRBJ1-5; the D gene is possibly TRBD1 (6 bases). CDR1 is MNHEY, CDR2 SMNVEV, per germline (reference sequence). Deletions cut 5 bases from V and 6 bases from J, with 11 bases between. The CDR3 has 13 amino acids. This CDR3 reads CASSNRVGQPQHF. CDR3 nucleotide sequence: TGTGCCAGCAGTAACAGGGTAGGTCAGCCCCAGCATTTT.

This clonotype was counted only a few times. The chain couples TRBV6-5 to TRBJ1-4; TRBD1 might be the D (5 bases). V dropped 2 bases and J dropped 10 bases, with 11 bases sitting between them. The CDR3 has 13 amino acids. Germline CDR1 reads MNHEY; CDR2 reads SVGAGI. The CDR3 DNA is TGTGCCAGCAGTTACAGGGGCATGAGAAAACTGTTTTTT. It translates to CASSYRGMRKLFF.

This clonotype was seen a single time. The V call is TRBV3-1, the J call TRBJ2-5; 15 bases agree with TRBD2. Trimming removed 6 bases from V and 1 base from J; junction bases left unmatched: 6. This CDR3 contains 17 residues. Germline CDR1 is LGHDT and CDR2 is YNNKEL (reference sequence). The CDR3 is CASSPGLAGGPQETQYF. In DNA, the CDR3 is TGTGCCAGCAGTCCAGGACTAGCGGGGGGGCCCCAAGAGACCCAGTACTTC.

This chain uses TRBV6-1 with TRBJ2-1; D uncertain. Germline values: CDR1 MNHNS, CDR2 SASEGT. Trimming removed 2 bases at V and 5 bases at J, with 16 bases between. The CDR3 is made up of 16 amino acids. The CDR3, as DNA: TGTGCCAGCAGTGAACATCTCCGTAGAATGCACAATGAGCAGTTCTTC. It translates to CASSEHLRRMHNEQFF.